Following are 14 T cell receptor beta chains from one sample sequenced in a study of T cells in Graves' hyperthyroidism and ophthalmopathy. Regions amplified from RNA transcripts were the TCR beta CDR3 regions. HTBI primers were the set used in a first-round RT-PCR of the TCR CDR3. In TCRdb, the multiplex PCR reads were re-called with MiXCR into one record per CDR3 protein. The table has around 600,000 distinct CDR3 sequences, 16% seen once; the top ten hold roughly 3.4%. The sample was blood. These receptors all come from a woman between 40 and 55 years old with Graves' ophthalmopathy.

This clonotype came up many times. CDR3 nucleotides: TGTGCCAGCTCGCAGTACCGTTCAGGGACACCCCATGAGCAGTTCTTC. Amino acids: CASSQYRSGTPHEQFF. The chain is built from TRBV18 and TRBJ2-1, with D perhaps TRBD1 (6 bases). The germline V gene encodes CDR1 KGHSH and CDR2 LQKENI. The CDR3 totals 16 residues. V dropped 6 bases and J dropped 8 bases, with 23 bases sitting between them. The whole variable domain, remainder taken from reference TRBV18 and TRBJ2-1, is NAGVMQNPRHLVRRRGQEARLRCSPMKGHSHVYWYRQLPEEGLKFMVYLQKENIIDESGMPKERFSAEFPKEGPSILRIQQVVRGDSAAYFCASSQYRSGTPHEQFFGPGTRLTVL.

The chain is built from TRBV10-3 and TRBJ2-3; 11 nucleotides agree with TRBD2. The CDR3 is 16 amino acids. The ends lost 6 bases at V and 2 bases at J; junction bases unmatched: 7. The V gene's germline CDR1 is ENHRY and CDR2 SYGVKD. In DNA, the CDR3 is TGTGCCATCAGGAATAGCGGGGGGGCAGTCACAGATACGCAGTATTTT. Its translation: CAIRNSGGAVTDTQYF.

This clonotype has a count of ten or more. The V call is TRBV28, the J call TRBJ2-3, with a possible D match to TRBD1 (5 bases). Germline V gene sequence: CDR1 MDHEN, CDR2 SYDVKM. The CDR3 loop spans 12 amino acids. The V gene lost 2 bases and the J gene lost 11 bases, with 11 bases spanning the gap. This CDR3 is CASSLGQGGQYF. DNA for the CDR3: TGTGCCAGCAGTTTAGGGCAGGGCGGGCAGTATTTT.

This clonotype has at least ten counts. The genes are TRBV5-1 and TRBJ1-2; D ambiguous. The CDR3 runs 12 residues. V gave up 1 base and J gave up 4 bases, with 5 bases separating them. Germline V CDR1 and CDR2: SGHRS, YFSETQ. The DNA for the CDR3 is TGCGCCAGCAGCTTGCCAGCCTATGGCTACACCTTC. It encodes CASSLPAYGYTF.

The rearrangement joins TRBV20-1 to TRBJ2-3, with 13 bases that match TRBD2. The CDR3 spans 14 residues. The ends lost 6 bases at V and 3 bases at J; junction bases unmatched: 3. Germline CDR1 DFQATT, CDR2 SNEGSKA (reference sequence). The CDR3 region is CSARTSGGTDTQYF. CDR3 DNA sequence: TGCAGTGCCCGGACTAGCGGGGGAACAGATACGCAGTATTTT.

This clonotype was counted many times. The chain uses TRBV27 and TRBJ2-2, with D perhaps TRBD1 or TRBD2 (5 bases each). There are 16 residues in the CDR3. Per germline, CDR1 MNHEY and CDR2 SMNVEV (reference sequence). Trimming cost V 3 bases and J 7 bases, with 18 bases left between them. The CDR3 sequence is CASSFIPEGQGGELFF. In DNA form, the CDR3 reads TGTGCCAGCAGTTTCATTCCCGAGGGCCAGGGCGGGGAGCTGTTTTTT.

This clonotype was detected ten times or more. The genes are TRBV3-1 and TRBJ2-1; D might be TRBD1 (6 bases). Germline assignment: CDR1 LGHDT and CDR2 YNNKEL (reference sequence). Trimming stripped 6 bases from V and 5 bases from J, with 14 bases between. The CDR3 length is 14 residues. CDR3 loop: CASSPGTSNNEQFF. The CDR3 nucleotides are TGTGCCAGCAGTCCCGGGACAAGCAACAATGAGCAGTTCTTC.

This clonotype was detected ten times or more. V is TRBV18 and J is TRBJ2-3, with D unclear. The V and J ends lost 1 base and 6 bases respectively, with 8 bases between them. The CDR3 covers 13 residues. CDR1 is KGHSH, CDR2 LQKENI, per germline. CDR3 in amino acids: CASSPQRQDTQYF. The CDR3, as DNA: TGTGCCAGCTCACCACAGCGTCAGGATACGCAGTATTTT.

This clonotype has a handful of counts. This rearrangement joins TRBV7-9 to TRBJ2-5; D could derive from TRBD1 or TRBD2 (5 bases each). There are 15 residues in the CDR3. Trimming pared 2 bases from V and 1 base from J, leaving 11 bases between. Germline V gene lookup returns CDR1 SEHNR and CDR2 FQNEAQ (reference sequence). CDR3 sequence: CASSLSRGTQETQYF. The CDR3 DNA sequence: TGTGCCAGCAGCTTATCGAGGGGCACCCAAGAGACCCAGTACTTC.

This clonotype was seen at least ten times. The V gene is TRBV2, the J gene TRBJ2-1, with TRBD2 matching 7 bases. The CDR3 extends over 15 amino acids. Per germline, CDR1 SNHLY and CDR2 FYNNEI. Trimming at V came to 6 bases and at J to 5 bases, leaving 10 bases not matched to a gene. CDR3 in DNA: TGTGCCAGCAGGGGGGGGAGGCTAGCCAACAATGAGCAGTTCTTC. It translates to CASRGGRLANNEQFF.

In this sample, this clonotype turned up many times. The gene calls are TRBV28 and TRBJ2-7, with D maybe TRBD1 (6 bases). The CDR3 loop spans 12 amino acids. Trimming took 5 bases from V and 12 from J, leaving 17 bases between them. CDR1 MDHEN and CDR2 SYDVKM come from the germline V gene. As DNA, the CDR3 is TGTGCCAGCAGTACCGGGACACGGATGGGGTACTTC. Its protein is CASSTGTRMGYF.

The CDR3: CSANSLGDEQYF. The CDR3 nucleotides are TGCAGTGCTAACTCATTAGGGGACGAGCAGTACTTC. The rearrangement joins TRBV20-1 to TRBJ2-7, with D possibly TRBD1 on 5 matching bases. Germline loops: CDR1 DFQATT, CDR2 SNEGSKA (reference sequence). V dropped 4 bases and J dropped 5 bases, with 12 bases sitting between them. This CDR3 has 12 residues.

The gene calls are TRBV10-3 and TRBJ2-1; 8 nucleotides align to TRBD2. The CDR3 length is 18 residues. V was pared by 3 bases and J by 4 bases, with 14 bases of the junction left unmatched. Looked up from germline, CDR1 is ENHRY and CDR2 is SYGVKD. CDR3 DNA: TGTGCCATCAGTGACCGGGGGGGCGAGGATCGAAGATACAATGAGCAGTTCTTC. Encoded protein: CAISDRGGEDRRYNEQFF.

The count of this clonotype is one. The CDR3 is CASTDRSYEQYF. The CDR3 DNA follows: TGTGCCAGCACCGACAGGTCTTACGAGCAGTACTTC. The chain has TRBV6-1 and TRBJ2-7; a weak D match, TRBD1 (6 bases). Germline CDR1 is MNHNS and CDR2 is SASEGT. The V end was cut by 7 bases, the J end by 4 bases, with 11 bases between. CDR3 size: 12 residues.